The T cell receptor beta chain described here comes from a study of blood T cells in healthy people across ages. The study, taken as a whole, reports: More naive CD4+ cells and higher diversity were found in long-lived than in aged donors.

As to this clonotype: Its cognate antigen is unknown.

The use of a sample-barcoded 5' primer and a J-beta primer mix characterized a second PCR of about 6 to 11 cycles. With 12 random nucleotides, a template-switch adaptor tagged each individual cDNA molecule. TCRdb processed the 5' RACE reads anew with MiXCR; each CDR3 protein has one entry. The sample has hundreds of thousands of distinct CDR3 sequences, around 24% seen once. The CDR3 covers 19 residues. Germline assignment: CDR1 SGHTA and CDR2 FQGNSA. The same sample was also studied in work on T cells of mothers and their children. From that study: Researchers put all of the extracted RNA into cDNA synthesis, using roughly 1.5 ug per 15 ul. With unrelated pairs as the comparison, related mother-child pairs had a slightly higher overlap that was not significant.

This chain uses TRBV7-2 with TRBJ2-5; 14 bases fit TRBD2. TRBJ2-7 explains the end of the DNA better; the J call may be wrong. This sequence originates from a boy between 10 and 17 years old in good health. Sequenced: blood. As DNA, the CDR3 is TGTGCCAGCAGCCCAGGACTCGGACTAGCGGGGGGCTCCACCTACGAGCAGTACTTC. It is translated as CASSPGLGLAGGSTYEQYF.